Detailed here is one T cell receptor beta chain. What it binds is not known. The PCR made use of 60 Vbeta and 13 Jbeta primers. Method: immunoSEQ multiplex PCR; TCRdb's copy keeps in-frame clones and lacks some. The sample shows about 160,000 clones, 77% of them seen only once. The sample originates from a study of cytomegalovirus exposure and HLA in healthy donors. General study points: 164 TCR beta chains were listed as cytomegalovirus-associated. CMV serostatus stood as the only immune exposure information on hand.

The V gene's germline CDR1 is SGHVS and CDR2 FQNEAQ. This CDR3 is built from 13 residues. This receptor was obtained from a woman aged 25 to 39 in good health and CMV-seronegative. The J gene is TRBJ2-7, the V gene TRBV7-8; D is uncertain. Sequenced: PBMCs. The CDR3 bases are TGTGTCTGCAAGGAAAAGCAGGCATACGAGCAGTACTTC. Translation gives CVCKEKQAYEQYF.